These 30 T cell receptor beta chains came from one sample sequenced in a study of graft-versus-host responses after intestinal transplantation (dated by TCRdb to the early 2020s). The library was built by means of the immunoSEQ multiplex PCR assay. Held by TCRdb, this immuneACCESS table contains in-frame sequences only and omits some clones. Under half of the omission traces to an unresolved V gene where checked; the cause of the rest is unknown. For this sample the table gives 15,000 or so clones, of which approximately 70% were detected only once. Around a quarter of the sample goes to the ten largest clones. To isolate intraepithelial and lamina propria lymphocytes from graft specimens, dithiothreitol, EDTA incubations and collagenase D digestion were used. The starting material was ileum tissue, obtained about 680 days after intestinal transplantation. The receptor source for this set is a human patient who received an intestinal transplant, so some T cells may come from the graft donor.

This rearrangement joins TRBV19 to TRBJ1-5; tentatively, D is TRBD1 (5 bases). Between the trimmed V and J ends, which lost 0 bases and 6 bases, there was a span of 18 bases. The germline gives CDR1 LNHDA, CDR2 SQIVND (reference sequence). The CDR3 covers 17 residues. DNA of the CDR3: TGTGCCAGTAGTATAGATGCGGGGCGGATTTGGGTTCAGCCCCAGCATTTT. As protein: CASSIDAGRIWVQPQHF.

The rearrangement uses TRBV28 and TRBJ1-2; D is unclear. This CDR3 spans 12 amino acids. Trimming shortened V by 2 bases and J by 2 bases, and 3 bases separated the two germline ends. Germline values: CDR1 MDHEN, CDR2 SYDVKM. The CDR3: CASSLQNYGYTF. The DNA of the CDR3 is TGTGCCAGCAGTTTACAAAACTATGGCTACACCTTC.

The chain is built from TRBV5-4 and TRBJ2-7; D gene ambiguous. Trimming pared 0 bases from V and 3 bases from J, leaving 4 bases between. Germline V lookup: CDR1 SGHNT, CDR2 YYREEE (reference sequence). This CDR3 region has 12 residues. In nucleotides, the CDR3 is TGTGCCAGCAGCTTGGCTAGCTACGAGCAGTACTTC. This codes for CASSLASYEQYF.

The chain combines TRBV19 with TRBJ2-2, with 9 bases lining up with TRBD1. The length of the CDR3 is 18 residues. J was trimmed by 6 bases and V by 3 bases; bases with no gene match: 14. Germline V CDR1 and CDR2: LNHDA, SQIVND (reference sequence). CDR3 residues: CASSIARDRDRYAGELFF. The CDR3 DNA follows: TGTGCCAGTAGTATTGCCCGGGACAGGGATCGGTACGCCGGGGAGCTGTTTTTT.

This clone is a singleton in its sample. The chain's CDR3 is CASSVGDREGYGYTF. The CDR3 bases are TGTGCCAGCAGCGTAGGGGACAGGGAGGGCTATGGCTACACCTTC. The chain recombines TRBV9 with TRBJ1-2, with 9 nucleotides matching TRBD1. There are 15 residues in the CDR3. Trimming took 0 bases from V and 4 from J; bases not matched to a gene: 4. From germline, CDR1 is SGDLS and CDR2 YYNGEE. Supplemented by reference TRBV9 and TRBJ1-2, the full variable domain reads DSGVTQTPKHLITATGQRVTLRCSPRSGDLSVYWYQQSLDQGLQFLIQYYNGEERAKGNILERFSAQQFPDLHSELNLSSLELGDSALYFCASSVGDREGYGYTFGSGTRLTVV.

V gene TRBV28 combines with J gene TRBJ2-5; D gene ambiguous. Germline assignment: CDR1 MDHEN and CDR2 SYDVKM. This CDR3 has 13 residues. The V end was cut by 7 bases, the J end by 6 bases, with 15 bases between. CDR3 region: CASTPSLRQTQYF. CDR3 DNA sequence: TGTGCCAGCACCCCCTCTCTGAGGCAGACCCAGTACTTC.

This clone was counted only a few times. The chain employs TRBV9 and TRBJ1-2; D ambiguous. This CDR3 has 15 residues. V dropped 3 bases and J dropped 0 bases, with 12 bases sitting between them. CDR1 and CDR2 (germline): SGDLS, YYNGEE. The CDR3 coding sequence is TGTGCCAGCAGCGAGGCCCCGGGGACTAACTATGGCTACACCTTC. Translation: CASSEAPGTNYGYTF.

J is TRBJ1-6 and V is TRBV5-1; the match to TRBD1 covers 11 bases. CDR3 size: 15 residues. Germline V gene data show CDR1 as SGHRS and CDR2 as YFSETQ. The trim removed 3 bases at V and 12 bases at J, leaving 8 bases unmatched. CDR3 DNA sequence: TGCGCCAGCAGCTGGGAGGACAGGGGGCATGGACCCCTCCACTTT. Amino acid sequence: CASSWEDRGHGPLHF. The variable domain in full, with the rest retrieved from reference TRBV5-1 and TRBJ1-6, is KAGVTQTPRYLIKTRGQQVTLSCSPISGHRSVSWYQQTPGQGLQFLFEYFSETQRNKGNFPGRFSGRQFSNSRSEMNVSTLELGDSALYLCASSWEDRGHGPLHFGNGTRLTVT.

The CDR3 nucleotides are TGTGCCAGCAGTGACTCCTGGGGAGGGGGACCAGATACGCAGTATTTT. Translating gives CASSDSWGGGPDTQYF. The chain recombines TRBV6-4 with TRBJ2-3; a weak D match, TRBD2 (7 bases). The germline V and J ends were trimmed by 0 bases and 4 bases, with 14 bases remaining between them. This CDR3 spans 16 amino acids. Germline V lookup: CDR1 MRHNA, CDR2 SNTAGT.

The chain uses TRBV28 and TRBJ2-7; 7 bases align to TRBD1. The CDR3 runs 13 residues. Germline lookup yields CDR1 MDHEN and CDR2 SYDVKM. After removal of 8 bases from V and 1 base from J, the junction contained 5 bases not matched to a gene. The CDR3: CASRGQPSYEQYF. DNA for the CDR3: TGTGCCAGCCGGGGACAGCCTTCCTACGAGCAGTACTTC.

The chain has TRBV11-2 and TRBJ1-4; the match to TRBD1 covers 7 bases. Per germline, CDR1 SGHAT and CDR2 FQNNGV. This CDR3 has 15 residues. The J segment lost 7 bases and the V segment lost 5 bases, leaving 10 bases of the junction unmatched. CDR3 amino acids: CASSTGHKGAEKLFF. The CDR3 DNA is TGTGCCAGCAGCACCGGGCACAAGGGGGCTGAAAAACTGTTTTTT.

The CDR3 protein is CASSLADKTGGGGYTF. The CDR3 nucleotides read TGTGCCAGCAGCTTGGCCGATAAAACAGGGGGAGGAGGCTACACCTTC. This chain links TRBV5-4 with TRBJ1-2; 8 nucleotides agree with TRBD1. V lost 0 bases, J lost 8 bases, and 12 bases stayed unmatched. CDR3 length: 16 amino acids. The germline CDR1 and CDR2 sequences are SGHNT and YYREEE (reference sequence).

The rearrangement joins TRBV15 to TRBJ1-3; D perhaps matches TRBD1 (5 bases). CDR3 size: 16 residues. V shed 0 bases and J shed 2 bases, with 11 bases lying between them. Germline CDR1 is LNHNV and CDR2 is YYDKDF (reference sequence). The CDR3 DNA sequence: TGTGCCACCAGCAGAGATTTGGGGGTGACTGGAAACACCATATATTTT. The encoded protein is CATSRDLGVTGNTIYF.

The chain is built from TRBV9 and TRBJ2-7, with D perhaps TRBD1 (6 bases). Germline CDR1 SGDLS, CDR2 YYNGEE. Deletions cut 2 bases from V and 3 bases from J, with 15 bases between. The CDR3 has 15 amino acids. The chain's CDR3 is CASSVKAGALYEQYF. The CDR3 bases are TGTGCCAGCAGCGTTAAGGCAGGGGCCCTCTACGAGCAGTACTTC.

The gene calls are TRBV19 and TRBJ1-6, with D unresolved. Germline V gene data show CDR1 as LNHDA and CDR2 as SQIVND (reference sequence). Deletions cut 1 base from V and 10 bases from J, with 11 bases between. This CDR3 has 14 residues. The CDR3 nucleotides read TGTGCCAGTAGTATAGGAGGGCTCTACTCACCCCTCCACTTT. Translating gives CASSIGGLYSPLHF.

The rearrangement uses TRBV2 and TRBJ1-4; D remains ambiguous. The germline V gene encodes CDR1 SNHLY and CDR2 FYNNEI. This CDR3 contains 14 residues. Trimming shortened V by 6 bases and J by 10 bases, and 18 bases separated the two germline ends. In DNA, the CDR3 is TGTGCCAGCAGAACCGACTCGGCAGGCGGAAAACTGTTTTTT. Its translation: CASRTDSAGGKLFF.

This clone occurred once. The rearrangement uses TRBV6-6 and TRBJ1-5; D is unresolved. Germline CDR1 reads MNHNY; CDR2 reads SVGAGI (reference sequence). The ends were cut back, 2 bases at V and 2 bases at J, with 4 bases in the middle. CDR3 size: 13 residues. The CDR3 loop is CASSYRGNQPQHF. CDR3 nucleotide sequence: TGTGCCAGCAGTTACCGCGGCAATCAGCCCCAGCATTTT.

This clone came up once. The gene calls are TRBV7-9 and TRBJ2-7; tentatively, D is TRBD1 (5 bases). This CDR3 region has 12 residues. Trimming cost V 4 bases and J 5 bases, with 9 bases left between them. CDR1 SEHNR and CDR2 FQNEAQ come from the germline V gene (reference sequence). The CDR3 bases are TGTGCCAGCAGCTCGCAGGGTGACGAGCAGTACTTC. This gives the protein CASSSQGDEQYF.

J is TRBJ1-1 and V is TRBV28, with D hard to call. V lost 2 bases, J lost 1 base, and 8 bases lay in between. CDR3 length: 14 amino acids. The germline V gene encodes CDR1 MDHEN and CDR2 SYDVKM. CDR3 DNA: TGTGCCAGCAGTTTACTTCGAGGGAACACTGAAGCTTTCTTT. Its translation is CASSLLRGNTEAFF.

In DNA form, the CDR3 reads TGTGCCAGCAGTCGGGGAAAAAACTATGGCTACACCTTC. Protein: CASSRGKNYGYTF. The rearrangement uses TRBV28 and TRBJ1-2; D call uncertain. Between the trimmed V and J ends, which lost 5 bases and 2 bases, there was a span of 9 bases. The CDR3 is made up of 13 amino acids. Germline V CDR1 and CDR2: MDHEN, SYDVKM.

The chain carries TRBV7-2 and TRBJ2-6; D is uncertain. V was pared by 0 bases and J by 0 bases, with 9 bases between. This CDR3 is 17 amino acids long. CDR1 and CDR2 (germline): SGHTA, FQGNSA. CDR3: CASSLAGTSSGANVLTF. The CDR3 DNA reads TGTGCCAGCAGCTTAGCTGGCACCAGCTCTGGGGCCAACGTCCTGACTTTC.

This clone showed up just a few times. Additional DNA sequences in this sample encode the identical CDR3. The chain joins TRBV6-5 to TRBJ1-2; possible D gene TRBD1, 6 bases. The ends were cut back, 3 bases at V and 8 bases at J, with 10 bases in the middle. Germline CDR1 reads MNHEY; CDR2 reads SVGAGI. CDR3 length equals 12 residues. Written as DNA, the CDR3 is TGTGCCAGCAGTTATCGGGGGGCGGGCTACACCTTC. It translates to CASSYRGAGYTF.

The rearrangement joins TRBV6-1 to TRBJ2-1; the D is unclear. V lost 3 bases, J lost 0 bases, and 3 bases lay in between. The germline gives CDR1 MNHNS, CDR2 SASEGT. The CDR3 is 13 residues long. This CDR3 reads CASSDSSYNEQFF. The CDR3 region has the DNA TGTGCCAGCAGTGACAGCTCCTACAATGAGCAGTTCTTC.

V and J are TRBV7-9 and TRBJ2-2; unclear D gene. Germline assignment: CDR1 SEHNR and CDR2 FQNEAQ (reference sequence). Trimming removed 6 bases at V and 4 bases at J, with 12 bases between. The CDR3 loop spans 14 amino acids. CDR3 sequence reads: CASSAGPITGELFF. DNA of the CDR3: TGTGCCAGCAGTGCCGGACCTATCACCGGGGAGCTGTTTTTT.

The chain couples TRBV6-1 to TRBJ2-7; weak D call: TRBD1 (5 bases). CDR3 length equals 17 residues. Trimming pared 2 bases from V and 1 base from J, leaving 18 bases between. CDR1 is MNHNS and CDR2 is SASEGT in the germline V gene. CDR3 sequence reads: CASSELRTYVRSYEQYF. CDR3 bases: TGTGCCAGCAGTGAACTTCGGACATACGTTAGGTCCTACGAGCAGTACTTC.

V is TRBV6-4 and J is TRBJ2-1; no firm D call. Trimming pared 6 bases from V and 0 bases from J, leaving 12 bases between. The CDR3 totals 15 residues. Looked up from germline, CDR1 is MRHNA and CDR2 is SNTAGT. DNA for the CDR3: TGTGCCAGCAGCGAGACCATAACCTCCTACAATGAGCAGTTCTTC. It translates to CASSETITSYNEQFF.

This clone has only a few counts. CDR3 loop: CASSAPRVNGYTF. CDR3 coding DNA: TGTGCCAGCAGCGCACCCAGGGTAAACGGCTACACCTTC. This sequence joins TRBV5-5 and TRBJ1-2, with D perhaps TRBD1 (5 bases). This CDR3 is 13 amino acids long. CDR1 and CDR2 (germline): SGHKS, YYEKEE (reference sequence). V was pared by 4 bases and J by 8 bases, with 15 bases between.

The gene calls are TRBV7-2 and TRBJ2-1; TRBD1 matches at 11 bases. The length of the CDR3 is 16 residues. V dropped 1 base and J dropped 3; count of bases not matched to a gene: 2. Germline V gives CDR1 SGHTA, CDR2 FQGNSA. The CDR3 DNA is TGTGCCAGCAGCTTAGGCGGGACAGGGGGCTACAATGAGCAGTTCTTC. Translating gives CASSLGGTGGYNEQFF.

CDR3 residues: CASRGQGLGTEAFF. The CDR3 DNA follows: TGTGCCAGTAGGGGACAGGGGTTGGGCACTGAAGCTTTCTTT. J is TRBJ1-1 and V is TRBV19; TRBD1 agrees at 10 bases. Germline values: CDR1 LNHDA, CDR2 SQIVND (reference sequence). The CDR3 loop spans 14 amino acids. The V segment lost 6 bases and the J segment 4 bases; nucleotides outside the gene matches: 5.

The gene calls are TRBV5-1 and TRBJ2-5; no clear D gene. The J call is doubtful: the DNA matches TRBJ2-7 better. Germline CDR1 and CDR2: SGHRS and YFSETQ. The CDR3 length is 12 residues. CDR3 in amino acids: CASSLGFYEQYF. CDR3 in DNA: TGCGCCAGCAGCCTGGGTTTCTACGAGCAGTACTTC.